Sequencing of this T cell receptor (beta chain) was carried out in a study of control samples from healthy donors and cancer patients. Method: immunoSEQ multiplex PCR; TCRdb's copy keeps in-frame clones and lacks some. Of about 70,000 clones in the sample, nearly 85% were seen once. Sequenced: blood. This sequence was found in a middle-aged man in good health.

CDR3 sequence reads: CASSQLAGGTDTQYF. CDR3 nucleotides: TGTGCCAGCAGCCAACTAGCGGGTGGCACAGATACGCAGTATTTT. The rearrangement uses TRBV3-1 (or the pseudogene TRBV3-2) and TRBJ2-3; 8 bases line up with TRBD2. This CDR3 is built from 15 residues. Germline V CDR1 and CDR2: LGHDT, YNNKEL (reference sequence). Unmatched junction bases numbered 2, after V lost 2 bases and J lost 1 base.